This passage covers 5 T cell receptor beta chains from one sample sequenced in a study of Tregs in tolerant kidney transplant recipients. Using immunoSEQ multiplex PCR, the repertoire was profiled, and TCRdb retains in-frame clones only, with some absent. The sample yields tens of thousands of clones, roughly nine tenths seen once. Specimen: Tregs from blood. The origin of the receptors is a human donor in good health.

The V call is TRBV11-1, the J call TRBJ2-3; 8 bases align to TRBD2. J was trimmed by 1 base and V by 3 bases; bases with no gene match: 3. The germline CDR1 and CDR2 sequences are SGHAT and FQDESV (reference sequence). The CDR3 runs to 15 residues. CDR3 coding DNA: TGTGCCAGCAGCTTCCGACTAGCGCGCACAGATACGCAGTATTTT. This translates into CASSFRLARTDTQYF.

This sequence joins TRBV6-1 and TRBJ2-7, with D unresolved. From germline, CDR1 is MNHNS and CDR2 SASEGT. Trimming stripped 7 bases from V and 4 bases from J, with 11 bases between. This CDR3 has 12 residues. CDR3 coding DNA: TGTGCCAGCACCGAAAGGGCGTACGAGCAGTACTTC. This gives the protein CASTERAYEQYF.

The chain links TRBV27 to TRBJ2-7; D not resolved. Germline lookup yields CDR1 MNHEY and CDR2 SMNVEV (reference sequence). CDR3 length: 13 amino acids. Trimming pared 0 bases from V and 3 bases from J, leaving 6 bases between. Here the CDR3 reads CASSLSYLYEQYF. Here the CDR3 DNA reads TGTGCCAGCAGTTTATCGTACCTCTACGAGCAGTACTTC.

The chain couples TRBV5-1 to TRBJ2-1, with TRBD1 matching over 12 bases. V was clipped by 0 bases and J by 7 bases; unmatched bases: 11. The CDR3 runs 18 residues. Germline V lookup: CDR1 SGHRS, CDR2 YFSETQ. The CDR3 spells CASSLGRTGTGGRNEQFF. As DNA, the CDR3 is TGCGCCAGCAGCTTGGGCCGCACCGGGACAGGGGGCCGTAATGAGCAGTTCTTC.

The J gene is TRBJ2-1, the V gene TRBV11-3; a weak D match, TRBD1 (5 bases). Germline V gene data show CDR1 as SGHNT and CDR2 as YENEEA. Trimming took off 1 base at V and 7 bases at J, with 11 bases between the two ends. The CDR3 is 14 residues long. In nucleotides, the CDR3 is TGTGCCAGCAGCTTAGGGGCAGGGTGGAATGAGCAGTTCTTC. Amino acids: CASSLGAGWNEQFF.